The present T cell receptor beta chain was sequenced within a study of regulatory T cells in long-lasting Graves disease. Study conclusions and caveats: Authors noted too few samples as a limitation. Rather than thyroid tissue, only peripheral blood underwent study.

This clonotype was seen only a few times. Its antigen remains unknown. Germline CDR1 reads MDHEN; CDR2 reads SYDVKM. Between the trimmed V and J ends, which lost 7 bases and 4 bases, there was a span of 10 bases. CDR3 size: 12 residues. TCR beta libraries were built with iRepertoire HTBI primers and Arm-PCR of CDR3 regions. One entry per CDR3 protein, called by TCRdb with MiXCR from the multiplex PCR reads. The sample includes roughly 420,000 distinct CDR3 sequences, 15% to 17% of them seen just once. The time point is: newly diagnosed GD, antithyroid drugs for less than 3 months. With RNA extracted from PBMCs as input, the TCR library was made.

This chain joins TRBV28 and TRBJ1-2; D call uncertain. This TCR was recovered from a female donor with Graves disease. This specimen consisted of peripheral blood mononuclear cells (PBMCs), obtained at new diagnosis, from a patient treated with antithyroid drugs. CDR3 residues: CASTQSLYGYTF. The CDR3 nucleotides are TGTGCCAGCACCCAAAGCCTCTATGGCTACACCTTC.